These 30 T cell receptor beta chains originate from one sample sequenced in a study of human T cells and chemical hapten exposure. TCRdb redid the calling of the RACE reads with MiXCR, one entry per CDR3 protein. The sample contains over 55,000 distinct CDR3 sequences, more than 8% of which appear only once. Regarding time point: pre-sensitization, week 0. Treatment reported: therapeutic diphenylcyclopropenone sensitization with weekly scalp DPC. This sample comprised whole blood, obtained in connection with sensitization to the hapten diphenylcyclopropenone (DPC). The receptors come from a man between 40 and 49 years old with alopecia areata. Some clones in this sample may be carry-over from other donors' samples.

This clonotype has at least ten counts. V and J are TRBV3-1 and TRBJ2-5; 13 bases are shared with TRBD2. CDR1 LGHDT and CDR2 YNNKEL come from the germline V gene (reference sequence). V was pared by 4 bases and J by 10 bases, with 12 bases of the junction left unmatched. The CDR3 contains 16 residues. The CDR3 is CASSLDLTSGRAIQYF. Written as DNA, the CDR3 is TGTGCCAGCAGCCTGGACCTTACTAGCGGGAGGGCCATCCAGTACTTC.

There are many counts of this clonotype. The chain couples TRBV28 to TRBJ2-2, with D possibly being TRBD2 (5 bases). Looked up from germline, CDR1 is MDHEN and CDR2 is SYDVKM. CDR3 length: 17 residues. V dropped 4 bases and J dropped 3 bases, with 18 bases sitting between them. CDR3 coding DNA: TGTGCCAGCAGTTCTGAGGGCCCTACCGTATACACCGGGGAGCTGTTTTTT. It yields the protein CASSSEGPTVYTGELFF.

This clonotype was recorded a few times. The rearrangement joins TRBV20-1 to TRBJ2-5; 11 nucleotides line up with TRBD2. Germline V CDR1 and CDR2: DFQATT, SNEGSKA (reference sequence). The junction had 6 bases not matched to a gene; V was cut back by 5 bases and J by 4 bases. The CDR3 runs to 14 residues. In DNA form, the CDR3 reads TGCAGTGCTTCGACTAGCGGGATGCGAGAGACCCAGTACTTC. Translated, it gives CSASTSGMRETQYF.

In DNA form, the CDR3 reads TGTGCCAGCAGTGCATACCGGGACGGCTCTGGGGCCAACGTCCTGACTTTC. This translates into CASSAYRDGSGANVLTF. This chain connects TRBV28 to TRBJ2-6, with D tentatively TRBD1 or TRBD2 (5 bases each). CDR3 length: 17 amino acids. V lost 5 bases to trimming and J lost 0 bases, with 14 bases between them. Germline CDR1 MDHEN, CDR2 SYDVKM.

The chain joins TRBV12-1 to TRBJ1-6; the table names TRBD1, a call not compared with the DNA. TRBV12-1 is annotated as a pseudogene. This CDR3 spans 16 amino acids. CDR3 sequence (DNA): TGTGCCAGCAGCTTTGCTGGGGACATCTATAATTCACCCCTCCACTTT. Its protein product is CASSFAGDIYNSPLHF.

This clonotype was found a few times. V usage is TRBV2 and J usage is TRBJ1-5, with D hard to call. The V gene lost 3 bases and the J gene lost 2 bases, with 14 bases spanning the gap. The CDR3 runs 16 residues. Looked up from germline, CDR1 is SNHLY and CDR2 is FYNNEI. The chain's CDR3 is CASSDWIGQGNQPQHF. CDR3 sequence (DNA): TGTGCCAGCAGTGACTGGATAGGGCAGGGCAATCAGCCCCAGCATTTT.

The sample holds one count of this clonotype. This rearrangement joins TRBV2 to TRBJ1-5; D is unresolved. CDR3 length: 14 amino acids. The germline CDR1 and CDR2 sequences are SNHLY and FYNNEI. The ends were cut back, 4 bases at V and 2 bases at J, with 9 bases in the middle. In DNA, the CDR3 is TGTGCCAGCAGTGTAGGTGGGGGCAATCAGCCCCAGCATTTT. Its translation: CASSVGGGNQPQHF.

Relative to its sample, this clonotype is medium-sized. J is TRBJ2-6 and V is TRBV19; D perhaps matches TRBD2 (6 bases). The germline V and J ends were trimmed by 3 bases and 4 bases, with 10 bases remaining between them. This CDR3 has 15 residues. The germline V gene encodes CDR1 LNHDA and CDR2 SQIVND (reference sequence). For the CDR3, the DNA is TGTGCCAGTAGTATTATGGGACTGGGGGCCAACGTCCTGACTTTC. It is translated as CASSIMGLGANVLTF.

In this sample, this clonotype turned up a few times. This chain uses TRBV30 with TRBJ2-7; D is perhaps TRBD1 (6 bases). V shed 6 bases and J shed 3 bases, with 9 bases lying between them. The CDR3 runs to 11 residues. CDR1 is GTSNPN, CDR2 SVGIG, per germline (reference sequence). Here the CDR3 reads CACLQGYEQYF. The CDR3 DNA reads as TGTGCCTGCCTACAGGGCTACGAGCAGTACTTC.

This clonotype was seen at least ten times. The CDR3 coding sequence is TGTGCCAGCAGCTTACTAGCCGGCAATGAGCAGTTCTTC. Translation: CASSLLAGNEQFF. The chain is built from TRBV7-7 and TRBJ2-1; weak D call: TRBD2 (5 bases). V shed 2 bases and J shed 6 bases, with 8 bases lying between them. Germline V gene sequence: CDR1 SSHAT, CDR2 FNYEAQ (reference sequence). CDR3 size: 13 residues.

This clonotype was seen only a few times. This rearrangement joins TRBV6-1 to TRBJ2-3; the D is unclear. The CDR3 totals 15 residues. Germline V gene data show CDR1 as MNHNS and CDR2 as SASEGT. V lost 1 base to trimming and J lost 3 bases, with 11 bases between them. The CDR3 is CASSEEGISTDTQYF. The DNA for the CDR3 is TGTGCCAGCAGTGAAGAAGGGATCAGTACAGATACGCAGTATTTT.

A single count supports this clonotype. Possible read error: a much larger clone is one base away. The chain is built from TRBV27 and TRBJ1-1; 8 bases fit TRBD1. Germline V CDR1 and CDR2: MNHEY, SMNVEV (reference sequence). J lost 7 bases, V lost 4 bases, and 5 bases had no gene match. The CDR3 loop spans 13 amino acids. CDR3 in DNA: TGTGCCAGCAGTTCAGGGGGCTTCGGTGAAGCTTTCTTT. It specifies CASSSGGFGEAFF.

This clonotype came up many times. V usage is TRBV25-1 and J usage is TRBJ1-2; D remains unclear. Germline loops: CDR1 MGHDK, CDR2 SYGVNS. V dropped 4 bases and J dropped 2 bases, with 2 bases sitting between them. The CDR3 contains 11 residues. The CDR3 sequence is CASSVNYGYTF. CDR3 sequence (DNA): TGTGCCAGCAGTGTGAACTATGGCTACACCTTC.

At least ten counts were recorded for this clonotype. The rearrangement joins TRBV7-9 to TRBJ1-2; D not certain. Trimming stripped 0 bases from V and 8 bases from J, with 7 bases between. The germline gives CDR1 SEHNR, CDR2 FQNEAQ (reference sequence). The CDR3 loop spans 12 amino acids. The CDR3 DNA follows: TGTGCCAGCAGCTTAGCGCTGTCCGGCTACACCTTC. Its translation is CASSLALSGYTF.

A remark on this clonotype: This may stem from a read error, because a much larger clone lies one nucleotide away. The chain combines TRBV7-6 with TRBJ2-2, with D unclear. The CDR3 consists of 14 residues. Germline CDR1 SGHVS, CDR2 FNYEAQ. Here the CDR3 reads CVSSLGMNTGELFF. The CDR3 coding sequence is TGTGTCAGCAGCTTAGGGATGAACACCGGGGAGCTGTTTTTT.

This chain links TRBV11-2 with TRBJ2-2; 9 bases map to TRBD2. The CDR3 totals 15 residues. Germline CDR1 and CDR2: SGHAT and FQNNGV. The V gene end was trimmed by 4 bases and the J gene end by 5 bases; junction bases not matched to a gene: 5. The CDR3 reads CASSYSGSGTGELFF. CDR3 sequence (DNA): TGTGCCAGCAGCTATAGCGGGAGCGGGACCGGGGAGCTGTTTTTT.

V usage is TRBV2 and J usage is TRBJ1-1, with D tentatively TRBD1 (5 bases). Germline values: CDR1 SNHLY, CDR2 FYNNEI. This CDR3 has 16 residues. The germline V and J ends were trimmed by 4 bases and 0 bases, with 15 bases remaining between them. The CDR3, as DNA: TGTGCCAGCAGTGGGGGGTCGGGACGGATGAACACTGAAGCTTTCTTT. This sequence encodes CASSGGSGRMNTEAFF.

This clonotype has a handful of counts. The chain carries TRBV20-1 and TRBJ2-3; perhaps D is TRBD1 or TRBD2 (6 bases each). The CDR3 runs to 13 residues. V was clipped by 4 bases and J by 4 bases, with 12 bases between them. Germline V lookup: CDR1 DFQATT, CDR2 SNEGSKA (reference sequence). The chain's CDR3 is CSAKWRGADTQYF. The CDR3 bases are TGCAGTGCTAAATGGAGGGGGGCAGATACGCAGTATTTT.

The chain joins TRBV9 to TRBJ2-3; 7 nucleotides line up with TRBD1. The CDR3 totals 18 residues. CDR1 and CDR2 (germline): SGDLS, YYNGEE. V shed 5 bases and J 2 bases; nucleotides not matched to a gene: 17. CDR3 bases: TGTGCCAGCAGTTCTAGACAGGGCCGGAATCAAAACACAGATACGCAGTATTTT. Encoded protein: CASSSRQGRNQNTDTQYF.

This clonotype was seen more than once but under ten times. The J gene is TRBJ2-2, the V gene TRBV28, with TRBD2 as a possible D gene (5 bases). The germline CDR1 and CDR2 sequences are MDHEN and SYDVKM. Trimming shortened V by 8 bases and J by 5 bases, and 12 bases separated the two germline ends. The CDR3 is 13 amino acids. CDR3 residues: CASSLPGTGELFF. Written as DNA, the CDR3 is TGTGCCAGCTCCCTTCCGGGGACCGGGGAGCTGTTTTTT.

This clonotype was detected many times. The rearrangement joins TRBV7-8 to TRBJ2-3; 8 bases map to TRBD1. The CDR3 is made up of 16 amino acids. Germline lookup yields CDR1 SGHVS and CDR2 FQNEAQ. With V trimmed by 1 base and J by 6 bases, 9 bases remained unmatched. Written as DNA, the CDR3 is TGTGCCAGCAGCTTAGGGACAGGGACGGGGTGGGATACGCAGTATTTT. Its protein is CASSLGTGTGWDTQYF.

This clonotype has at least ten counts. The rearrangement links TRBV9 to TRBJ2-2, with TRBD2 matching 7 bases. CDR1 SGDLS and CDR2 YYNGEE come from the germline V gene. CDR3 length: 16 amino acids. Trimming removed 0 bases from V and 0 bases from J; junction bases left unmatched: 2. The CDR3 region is CASSVGLAANTGELFF. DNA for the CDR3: TGTGCCAGCAGCGTAGGACTAGCAGCGAACACCGGGGAGCTGTTTTTT.

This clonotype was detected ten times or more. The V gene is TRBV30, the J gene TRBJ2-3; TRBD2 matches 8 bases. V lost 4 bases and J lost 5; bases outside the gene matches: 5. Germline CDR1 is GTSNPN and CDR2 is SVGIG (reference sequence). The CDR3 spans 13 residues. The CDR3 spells CAWTSGLGDTQYF. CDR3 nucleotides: TGTGCCTGGACTAGCGGGCTGGGAGATACGCAGTATTTT.

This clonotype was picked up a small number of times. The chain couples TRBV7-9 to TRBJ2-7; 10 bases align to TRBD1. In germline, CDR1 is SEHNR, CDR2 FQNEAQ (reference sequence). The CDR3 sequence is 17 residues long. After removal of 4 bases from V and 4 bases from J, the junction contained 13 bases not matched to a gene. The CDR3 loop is CASSSAAGRDRGYEQYF. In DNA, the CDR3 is TGTGCCAGCAGCTCAGCGGCGGGGCGGGACAGGGGATACGAGCAGTACTTC.

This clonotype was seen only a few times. The CDR3 nucleotides read TGCGCCAGCGGAGTCTTACCCGGGACAGGGGAAGGATTAAGGTTAAATCAGCCCCAGCATTTT. Its protein product is CASGVLPGTGEGLRLNQPQHF. V gene TRBV5-1 combines with J gene TRBJ1-5, with TRBD1 matching 10 bases. V shed 7 bases and J 4 bases; nucleotides not matched to a gene: 26. The CDR3 is 21 residues long. Germline V lookup: CDR1 SGHRS, CDR2 YFSETQ.

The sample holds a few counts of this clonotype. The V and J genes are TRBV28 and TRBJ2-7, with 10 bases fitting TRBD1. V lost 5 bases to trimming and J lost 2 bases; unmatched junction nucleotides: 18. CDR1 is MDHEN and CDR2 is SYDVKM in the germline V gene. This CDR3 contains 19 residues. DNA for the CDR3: TGTGCCAGCAGTCTCCCAGGACAGGGGGGGACCGGGAACCCCTACGAGCAGTACTTC. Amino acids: CASSLPGQGGTGNPYEQYF.

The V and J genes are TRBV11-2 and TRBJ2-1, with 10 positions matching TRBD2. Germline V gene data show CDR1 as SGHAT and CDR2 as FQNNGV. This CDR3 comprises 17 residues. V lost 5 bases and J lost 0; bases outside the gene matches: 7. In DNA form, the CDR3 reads TGTGCCAGCAGCCTGACCCCTAGCGGGGGCTCCTACAATGAGCAGTTCTTC. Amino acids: CASSLTPSGGSYNEQFF.

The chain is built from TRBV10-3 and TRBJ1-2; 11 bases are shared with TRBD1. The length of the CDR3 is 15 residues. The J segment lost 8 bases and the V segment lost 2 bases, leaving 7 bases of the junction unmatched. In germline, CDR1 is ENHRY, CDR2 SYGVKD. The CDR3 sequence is CAISEAGTGGEGYTF. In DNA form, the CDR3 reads TGTGCCATCAGTGAGGCCGGGACAGGGGGAGAAGGCTACACCTTC.

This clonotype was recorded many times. The CDR3 is CASSSGAIEQYF. CDR3 nucleotide sequence: TGTGCCAGCAGTTCAGGCGCTATCGAGCAGTACTTC. V usage is TRBV7-2 and J usage is TRBJ2-7; D is unclear. V dropped 6 bases and J dropped 6 bases, with 12 bases sitting between them. CDR1 is SGHTA, CDR2 FQGNSA, per germline. The CDR3 is 12 residues long.

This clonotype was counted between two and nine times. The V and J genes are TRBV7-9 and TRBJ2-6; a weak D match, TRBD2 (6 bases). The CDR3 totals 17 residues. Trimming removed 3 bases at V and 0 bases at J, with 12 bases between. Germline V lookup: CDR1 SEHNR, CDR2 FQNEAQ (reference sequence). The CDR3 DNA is TGTGCCAGCAGCTTCCCGGGACTGAGCTCTGGGGCCAACGTCCTGACTTTC. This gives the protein CASSFPGLSSGANVLTF.